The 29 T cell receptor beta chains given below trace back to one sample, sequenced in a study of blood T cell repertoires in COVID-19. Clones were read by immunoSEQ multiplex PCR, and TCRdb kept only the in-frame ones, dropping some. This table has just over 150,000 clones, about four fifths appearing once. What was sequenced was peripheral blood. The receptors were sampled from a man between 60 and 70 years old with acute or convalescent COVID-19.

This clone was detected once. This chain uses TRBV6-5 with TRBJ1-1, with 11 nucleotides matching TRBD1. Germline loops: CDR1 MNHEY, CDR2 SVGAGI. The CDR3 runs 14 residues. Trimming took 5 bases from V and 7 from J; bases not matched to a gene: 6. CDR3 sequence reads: CASSRGQGGGEAFF. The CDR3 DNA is TGTGCCAGCAGTCGGGGACAGGGGGGAGGTGAAGCTTTCTTT.

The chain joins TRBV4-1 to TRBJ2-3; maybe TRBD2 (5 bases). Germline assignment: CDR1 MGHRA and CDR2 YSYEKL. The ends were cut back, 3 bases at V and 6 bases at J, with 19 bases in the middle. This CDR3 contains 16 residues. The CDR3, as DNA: TGCGCCAGCAGCCAGTCCGCATCAGGAGGCGGGGATACGCAGTATTTT. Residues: CASSQSASGGGDTQYF.

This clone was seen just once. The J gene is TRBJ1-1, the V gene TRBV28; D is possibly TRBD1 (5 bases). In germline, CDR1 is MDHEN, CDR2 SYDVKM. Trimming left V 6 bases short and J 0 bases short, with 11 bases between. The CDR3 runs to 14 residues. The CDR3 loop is CASRPTGMNTEAFF. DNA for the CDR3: TGTGCCAGCAGACCAACAGGAATGAACACTGAAGCTTTCTTT.

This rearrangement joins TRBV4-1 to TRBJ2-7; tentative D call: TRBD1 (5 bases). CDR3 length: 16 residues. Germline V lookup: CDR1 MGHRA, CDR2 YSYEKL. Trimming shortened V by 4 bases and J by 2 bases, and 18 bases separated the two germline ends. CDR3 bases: TGCGCCAGCAGCCTCGGACATCGTGCCGGACCCTACGAGCAGTACTTC. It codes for CASSLGHRAGPYEQYF.

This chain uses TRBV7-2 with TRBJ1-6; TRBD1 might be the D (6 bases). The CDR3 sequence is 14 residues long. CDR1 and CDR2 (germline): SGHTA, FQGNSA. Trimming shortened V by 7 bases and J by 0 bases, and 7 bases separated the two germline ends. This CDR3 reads CASKGGSYNSPLHF. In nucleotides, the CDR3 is TGTGCCAGCAAAGGGGGCTCCTATAATTCACCCCTCCACTTT. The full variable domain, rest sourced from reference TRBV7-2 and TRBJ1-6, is GAGVSQSPSNKVTEKGKDVELRCDPISGHTALYWYRQSLGQGLEFLIYFQGNSAPDKSGLPSDRFSAERTGGSVSTLTIQRTQQEDSAVYLCASKGGSYNSPLHFGNGTRLTVT.

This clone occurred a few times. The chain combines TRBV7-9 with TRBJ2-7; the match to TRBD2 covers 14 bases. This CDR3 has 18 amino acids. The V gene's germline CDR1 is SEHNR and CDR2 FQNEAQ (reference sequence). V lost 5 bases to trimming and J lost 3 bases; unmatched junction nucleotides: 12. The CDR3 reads CASSPRLAGGPTRYEQYF. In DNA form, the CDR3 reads TGTGCCAGCAGCCCCCGACTAGCGGGAGGGCCAACTCGCTACGAGCAGTACTTC.

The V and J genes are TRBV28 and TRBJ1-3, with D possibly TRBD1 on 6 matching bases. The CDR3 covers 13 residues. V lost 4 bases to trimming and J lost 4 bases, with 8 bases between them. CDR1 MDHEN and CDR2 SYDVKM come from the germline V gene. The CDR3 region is CASSSGVGNTIYF. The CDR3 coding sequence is TGTGCCAGCAGTTCAGGGGTCGGAAACACCATATATTTT. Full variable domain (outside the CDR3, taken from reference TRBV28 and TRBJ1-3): DVKVTQSSRYLVKRTGEKVFLECVQDMDHENMFWYRQDPGLGLRLIYFSYDVKMKEKGDIPEGYSVSREKKERFSLILESASTNQTSMYLCASSSGVGNTIYFGEGSWLTVV.

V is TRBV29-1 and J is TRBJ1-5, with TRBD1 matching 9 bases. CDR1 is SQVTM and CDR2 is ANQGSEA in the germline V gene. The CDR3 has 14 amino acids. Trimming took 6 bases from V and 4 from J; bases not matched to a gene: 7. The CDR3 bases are TGCAGCGTGCCCACCGGGACAGGGAATCAGCCCCAGCATTTT. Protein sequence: CSVPTGTGNQPQHF.

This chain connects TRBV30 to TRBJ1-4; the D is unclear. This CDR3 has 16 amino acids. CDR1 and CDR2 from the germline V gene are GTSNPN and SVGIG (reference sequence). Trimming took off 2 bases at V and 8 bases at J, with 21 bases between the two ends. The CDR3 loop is CAWSLAGGTLREKLFF. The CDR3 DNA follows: TGTGCCTGGAGTTTGGCTGGTGGCACCTTGAGGGAAAAACTGTTTTTT.

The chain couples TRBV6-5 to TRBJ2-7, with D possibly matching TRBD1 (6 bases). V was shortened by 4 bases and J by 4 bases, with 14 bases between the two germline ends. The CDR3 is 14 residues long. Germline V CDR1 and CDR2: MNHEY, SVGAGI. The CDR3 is CASSSSRDTYEQYF. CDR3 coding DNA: TGTGCCAGCAGTTCTTCCCGGGACACTTACGAGCAGTACTTC.

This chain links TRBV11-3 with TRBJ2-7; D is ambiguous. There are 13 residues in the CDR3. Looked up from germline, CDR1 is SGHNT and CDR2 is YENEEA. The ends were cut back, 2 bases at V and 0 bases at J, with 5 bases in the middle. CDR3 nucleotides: TGTGCCAGCAGCTTATTCAGCTCCTACGAGCAGTACTTC. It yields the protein CASSLFSSYEQYF. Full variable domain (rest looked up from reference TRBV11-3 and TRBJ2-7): EAGVVQSPRYKIIEKKQPVAFWCNPISGHNTLYWYLQNLGQGPELLIRYENEEAVDDSQLPKDRFSAERLKGVDSTLKIQPAELGDSAVYLCASSLFSSYEQYFGPGTRLTVT.

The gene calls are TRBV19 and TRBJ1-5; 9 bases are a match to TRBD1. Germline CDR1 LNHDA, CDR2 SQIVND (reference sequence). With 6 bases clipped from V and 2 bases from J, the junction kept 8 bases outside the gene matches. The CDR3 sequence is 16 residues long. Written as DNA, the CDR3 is TGTGCCAGTAGCCGGGACAGGGAGAAGGGCAATCAGCCCCAGCATTTT. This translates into CASSRDREKGNQPQHF.

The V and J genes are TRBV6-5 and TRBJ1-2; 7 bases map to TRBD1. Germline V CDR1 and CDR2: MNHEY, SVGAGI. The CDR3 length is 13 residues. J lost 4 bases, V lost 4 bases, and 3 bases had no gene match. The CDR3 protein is CASSSRQGYGYTF. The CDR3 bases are TGTGCCAGCAGTTCCCGACAGGGCTATGGCTACACCTTC.

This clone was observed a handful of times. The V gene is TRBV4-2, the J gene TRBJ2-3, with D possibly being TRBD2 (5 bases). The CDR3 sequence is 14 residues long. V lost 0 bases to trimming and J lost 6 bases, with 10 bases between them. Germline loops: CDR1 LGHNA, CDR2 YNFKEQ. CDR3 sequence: CASSQDGSVDTQYF. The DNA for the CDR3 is TGTGCCAGCAGCCAAGATGGTAGCGTTGATACGCAGTATTTT.

CDR3 protein: CASSRQGRSNYGYTF. The CDR3 region has the DNA TGTGCCAGCAGCCGACAGGGGCGGTCTAACTATGGCTACACCTTC. The chain uses TRBV7-3 and TRBJ1-2, with 8 nucleotides matching TRBD1. CDR1 SGHTA and CDR2 FQGTGA come from the germline V gene. CDR3 length: 15 amino acids. J lost 0 bases, V lost 5 bases, and 5 bases had no gene match.

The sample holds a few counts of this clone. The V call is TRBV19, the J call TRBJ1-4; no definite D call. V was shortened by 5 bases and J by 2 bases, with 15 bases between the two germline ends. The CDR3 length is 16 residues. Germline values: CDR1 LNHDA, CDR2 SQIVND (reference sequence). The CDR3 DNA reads TGTGCCAGTAGTCCTATCCCGGGTCGGACTAATGAAAAACTGTTTTTT. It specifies CASSPIPGRTNEKLFF.

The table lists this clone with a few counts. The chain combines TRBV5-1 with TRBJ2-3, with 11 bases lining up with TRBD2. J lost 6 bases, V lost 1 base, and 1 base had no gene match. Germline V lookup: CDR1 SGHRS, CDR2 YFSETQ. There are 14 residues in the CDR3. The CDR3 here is CASSLTSGSDTQYF. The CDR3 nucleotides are TGCGCCAGCAGCTTGACTAGCGGGAGCGATACGCAGTATTTT. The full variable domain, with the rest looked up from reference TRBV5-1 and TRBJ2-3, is KAGVTQTPRYLIKTRGQQVTLSCSPISGHRSVSWYQQTPGQGLQFLFEYFSETQRNKGNFPGRFSGRQFSNSRSEMNVSTLELGDSALYLCASSLTSGSDTQYFGPGTRLTVL.

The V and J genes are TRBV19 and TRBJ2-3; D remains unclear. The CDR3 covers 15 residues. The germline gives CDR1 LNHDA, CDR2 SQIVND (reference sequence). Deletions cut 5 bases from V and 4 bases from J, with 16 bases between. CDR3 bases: TGTGCCAGTAGTCGCTCTCTACCGGTCCCAGATACGCAGTATTTT. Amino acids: CASSRSLPVPDTQYF.

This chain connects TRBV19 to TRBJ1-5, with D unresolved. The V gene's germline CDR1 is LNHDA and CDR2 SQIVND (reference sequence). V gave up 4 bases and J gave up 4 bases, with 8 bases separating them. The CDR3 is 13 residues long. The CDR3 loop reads CASSRSVNQPQHF. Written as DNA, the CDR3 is TGTGCCAGTAGTAGGTCAGTTAATCAGCCCCAGCATTTT.

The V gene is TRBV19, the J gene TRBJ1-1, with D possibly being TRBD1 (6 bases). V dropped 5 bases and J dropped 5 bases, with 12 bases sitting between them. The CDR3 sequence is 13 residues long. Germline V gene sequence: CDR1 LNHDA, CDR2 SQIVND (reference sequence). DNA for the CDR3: TGTGCCAGTAGTCCGACCAGGGGAACTGAAGCTTTCTTT. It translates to CASSPTRGTEAFF.

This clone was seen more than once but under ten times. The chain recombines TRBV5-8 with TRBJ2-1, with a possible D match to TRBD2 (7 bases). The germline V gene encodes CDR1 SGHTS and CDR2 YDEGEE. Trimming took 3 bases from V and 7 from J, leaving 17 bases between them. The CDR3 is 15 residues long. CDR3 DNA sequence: TGTGCCAGCAGCTGGGTGGCGGGGGCGGTTAATGAGCAGTTCTTC. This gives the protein CASSWVAGAVNEQFF.

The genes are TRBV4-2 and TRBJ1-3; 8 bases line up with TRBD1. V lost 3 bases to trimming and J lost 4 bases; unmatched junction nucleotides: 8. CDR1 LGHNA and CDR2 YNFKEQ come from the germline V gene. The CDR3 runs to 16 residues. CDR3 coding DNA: TGTGCCAGCAGCCAGCCGACAGGGGCGGCCGGAAACACCATATATTTT. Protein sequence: CASSQPTGAAGNTIYF.

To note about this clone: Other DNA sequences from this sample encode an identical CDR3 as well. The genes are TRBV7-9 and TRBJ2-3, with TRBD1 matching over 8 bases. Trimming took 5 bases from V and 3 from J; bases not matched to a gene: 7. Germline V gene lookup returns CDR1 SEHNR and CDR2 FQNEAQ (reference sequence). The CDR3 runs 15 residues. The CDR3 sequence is CASSPTGQGTDTQYF. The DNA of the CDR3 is TGTGCCAGCAGCCCCACTGGACAGGGAACAGATACGCAGTATTTT.

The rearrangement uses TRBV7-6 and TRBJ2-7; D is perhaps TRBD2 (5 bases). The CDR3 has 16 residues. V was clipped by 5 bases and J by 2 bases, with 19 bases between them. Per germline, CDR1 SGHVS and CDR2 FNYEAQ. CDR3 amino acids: CASSPGSGGQTYEQYF. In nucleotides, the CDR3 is TGTGCCAGCAGCCCCGGTAGTGGAGGCCAGACCTACGAGCAGTACTTC.

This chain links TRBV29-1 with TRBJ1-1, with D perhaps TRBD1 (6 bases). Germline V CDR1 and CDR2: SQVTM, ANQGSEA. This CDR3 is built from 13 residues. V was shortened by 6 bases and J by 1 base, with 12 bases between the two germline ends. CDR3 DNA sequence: TGCAGCGTAGAACAGGGAGGGAACACTGAAGCTTTCTTT. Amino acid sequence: CSVEQGGNTEAFF. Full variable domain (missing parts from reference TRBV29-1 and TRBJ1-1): SAVISQKPSRDICQRGTSLTIQCQVDSQVTMMFWYRQQPGQSLTLIATANQGSEATYESGFVIDKFPISRPNLTFSTLTVSNMSPEDSSIYLCSVEQGGNTEAFFGQGTRLTVV.

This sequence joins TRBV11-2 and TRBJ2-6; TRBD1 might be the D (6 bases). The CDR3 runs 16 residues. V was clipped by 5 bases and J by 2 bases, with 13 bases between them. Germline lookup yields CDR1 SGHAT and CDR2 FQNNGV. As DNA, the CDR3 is TGTGCCAGCAGCCTCGACCCAGGGGCTGGGGCCAACGTCCTGACTTTC. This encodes CASSLDPGAGANVLTF.

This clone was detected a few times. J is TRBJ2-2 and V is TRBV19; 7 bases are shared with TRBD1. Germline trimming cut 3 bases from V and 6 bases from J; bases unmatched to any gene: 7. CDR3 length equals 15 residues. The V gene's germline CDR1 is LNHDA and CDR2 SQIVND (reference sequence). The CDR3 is CASSIQGDMPGELFF. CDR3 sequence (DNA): TGTGCCAGTAGTATCCAGGGGGACATGCCCGGGGAGCTGTTTTTT.

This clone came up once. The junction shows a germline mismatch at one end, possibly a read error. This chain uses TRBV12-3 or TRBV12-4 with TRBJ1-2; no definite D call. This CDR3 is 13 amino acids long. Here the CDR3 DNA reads TGTGCCAGCAGCTTAGCCTCGGAGTATGGCTACACCTTC. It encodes CASSLASEYGYTF.

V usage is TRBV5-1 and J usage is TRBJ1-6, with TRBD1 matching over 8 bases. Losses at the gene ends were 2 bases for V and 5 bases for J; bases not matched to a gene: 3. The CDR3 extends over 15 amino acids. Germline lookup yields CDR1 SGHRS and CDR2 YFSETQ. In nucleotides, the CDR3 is TGCGCCAGCAGCTTCAGGGGACAGGATAATTCACCCCTCCACTTT. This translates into CASSFRGQDNSPLHF.